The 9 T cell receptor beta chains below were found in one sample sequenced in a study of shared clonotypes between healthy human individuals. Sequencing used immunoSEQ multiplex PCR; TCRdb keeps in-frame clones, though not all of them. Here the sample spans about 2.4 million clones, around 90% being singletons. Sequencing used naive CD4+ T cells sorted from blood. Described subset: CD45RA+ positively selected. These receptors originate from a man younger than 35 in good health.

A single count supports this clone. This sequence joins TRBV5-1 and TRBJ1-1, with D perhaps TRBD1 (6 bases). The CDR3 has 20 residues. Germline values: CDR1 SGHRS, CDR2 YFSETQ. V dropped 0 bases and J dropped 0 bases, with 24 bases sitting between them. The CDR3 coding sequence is TGCGCCAGCAGCTTGGGGGGAAACAGGGTAACCCGCTCGGTGAACACTGAAGCTTTCTTT. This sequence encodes CASSLGGNRVTRSVNTEAFF.

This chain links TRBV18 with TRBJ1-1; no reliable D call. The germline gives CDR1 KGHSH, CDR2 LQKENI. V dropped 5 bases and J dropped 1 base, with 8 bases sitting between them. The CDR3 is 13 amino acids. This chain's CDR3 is CASSEGWNTEAFF. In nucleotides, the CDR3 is TGTGCCAGCTCAGAAGGATGGAACACTGAAGCTTTCTTT.

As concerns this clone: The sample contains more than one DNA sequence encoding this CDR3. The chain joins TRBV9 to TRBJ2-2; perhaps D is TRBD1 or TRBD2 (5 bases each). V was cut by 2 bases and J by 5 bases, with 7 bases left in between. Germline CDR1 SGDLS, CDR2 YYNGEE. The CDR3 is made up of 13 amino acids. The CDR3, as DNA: TGTGCCAGCAGCGTCGAGGGGACCGGGGAGCTGTTTTTT. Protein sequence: CASSVEGTGELFF.

As DNA, the CDR3 is TGTGCCAGCTCACCACCGACCCAGACCCAGTACTTC. Its translation is CASSPPTQTQYF. The chain joins TRBV18 to TRBJ2-5, with D hard to call. The CDR3 extends over 12 amino acids. Germline values: CDR1 KGHSH, CDR2 LQKENI. Trimming removed 0 bases from V and 6 bases from J, with 5 bases in between.

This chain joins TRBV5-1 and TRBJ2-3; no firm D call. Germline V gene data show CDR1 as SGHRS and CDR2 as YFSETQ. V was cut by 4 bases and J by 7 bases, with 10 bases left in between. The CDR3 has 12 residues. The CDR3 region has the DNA TGCGCCAGCAGCCAACTTGATAATACGCAGTATTTT. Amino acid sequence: CASSQLDNTQYF.

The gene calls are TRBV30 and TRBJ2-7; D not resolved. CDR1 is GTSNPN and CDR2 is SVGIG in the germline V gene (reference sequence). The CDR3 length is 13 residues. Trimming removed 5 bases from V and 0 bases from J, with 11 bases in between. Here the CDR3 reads CAWEGLGSYEQYF. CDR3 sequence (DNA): TGTGCCTGGGAAGGATTGGGCTCCTACGAGCAGTACTTC.

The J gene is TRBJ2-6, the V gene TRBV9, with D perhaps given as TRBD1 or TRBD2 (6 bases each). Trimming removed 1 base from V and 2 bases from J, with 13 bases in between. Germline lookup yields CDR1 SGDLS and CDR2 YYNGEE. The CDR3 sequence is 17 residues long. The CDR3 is CASSVSGASTGANVLTF. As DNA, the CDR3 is TGTGCCAGCAGCGTATCGGGGGCGAGCACTGGGGCCAACGTCCTGACTTTC.

The CDR3: CASRPAGQPNTGELFF. The CDR3 coding sequence is TGTGCCAGCAGGCCGGCGGGACAGCCAAACACCGGGGAGCTGTTTTTT. V is TRBV5-4 and J is TRBJ2-2, with a weak D call TRBD1 (7 bases). Germline CDR1 SGHNT, CDR2 YYREEE (reference sequence). CDR3 length: 16 residues. Trimming took off 5 bases at V and 2 bases at J, with 16 bases between the two ends.

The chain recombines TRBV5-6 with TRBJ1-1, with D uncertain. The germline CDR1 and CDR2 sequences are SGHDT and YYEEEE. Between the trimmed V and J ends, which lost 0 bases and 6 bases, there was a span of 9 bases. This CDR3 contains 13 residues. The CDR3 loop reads CASSLAPVPEAFF. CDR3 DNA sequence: TGTGCCAGCAGCTTGGCCCCAGTCCCTGAAGCTTTCTTT. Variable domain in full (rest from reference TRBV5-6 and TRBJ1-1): DAGVTQSPTHLIKTRGQQVTLRCSPKSGHDTVSWYQQALGQGPQFIFQYYEEEERQRGNFPDRFSGHQFPNYSSELNVNALLLGDSALYLCASSLAPVPEAFFGQGTRLTVV.